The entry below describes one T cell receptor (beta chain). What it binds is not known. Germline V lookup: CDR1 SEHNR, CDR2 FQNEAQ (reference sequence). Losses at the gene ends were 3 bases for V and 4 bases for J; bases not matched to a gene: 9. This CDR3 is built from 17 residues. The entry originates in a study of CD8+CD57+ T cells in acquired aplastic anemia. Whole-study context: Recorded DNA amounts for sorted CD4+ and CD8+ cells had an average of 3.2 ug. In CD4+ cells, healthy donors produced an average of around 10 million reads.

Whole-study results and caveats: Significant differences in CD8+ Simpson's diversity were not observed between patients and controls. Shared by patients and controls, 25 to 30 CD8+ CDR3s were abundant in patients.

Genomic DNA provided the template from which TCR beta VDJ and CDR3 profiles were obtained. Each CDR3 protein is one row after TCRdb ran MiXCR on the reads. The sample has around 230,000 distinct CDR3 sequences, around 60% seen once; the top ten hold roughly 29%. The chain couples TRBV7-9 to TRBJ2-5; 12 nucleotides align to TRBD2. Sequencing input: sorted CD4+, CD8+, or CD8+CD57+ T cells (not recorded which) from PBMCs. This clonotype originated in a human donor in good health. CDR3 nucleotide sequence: TGTGCCAGCAGCTTGGCGTGGCCTAGCGGGGGGGGAGAGACCCAGTACTTC. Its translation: CASSLAWPSGGGETQYF. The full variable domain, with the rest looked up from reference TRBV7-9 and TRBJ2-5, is DTGVSQNPRHKITKRGQNVTFRCDPISEHNRLYWYRQTLGQGPEFLTYFQNEAQLEKSRLLSDRFSAERPKGSFSTLEIQRTEQGDSAMYLCASSLAWPSGGGETQYFGPGTRLLVL.